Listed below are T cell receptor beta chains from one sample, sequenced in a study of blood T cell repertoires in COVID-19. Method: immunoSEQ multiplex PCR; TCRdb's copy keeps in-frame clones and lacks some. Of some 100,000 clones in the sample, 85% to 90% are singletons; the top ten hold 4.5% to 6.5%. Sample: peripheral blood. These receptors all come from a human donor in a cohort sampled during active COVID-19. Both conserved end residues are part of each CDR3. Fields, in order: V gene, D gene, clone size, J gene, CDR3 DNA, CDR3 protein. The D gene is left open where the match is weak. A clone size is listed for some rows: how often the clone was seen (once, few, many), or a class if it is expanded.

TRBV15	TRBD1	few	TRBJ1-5	TGTGCCACCAGCGCTCAGGGGGCGCGGCAGCCCCAGCATTTT	CATSAQGARQPQHF
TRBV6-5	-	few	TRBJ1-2	TGTGCCAGCAGTTACTCGGGCGGGACTGGCTATGGCTACACCTTC	CASSYSGGTGYGYTF
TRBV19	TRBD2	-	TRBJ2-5	TGTGCCAGTAGTCCATCTAAAGCGGGGGCAGAGACCCAGTACTTC	CASSPSKAGAETQYF
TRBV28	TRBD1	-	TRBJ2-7	TGTGCCAGCAGTTTGGGGACAGGGGTCTACGAGCAGTACTTC	CASSLGTGVYEQYF
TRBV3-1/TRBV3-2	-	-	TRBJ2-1	TGTGCCAGCAGCCCACTAGGTCCCCCAGCCGAGATCTTC	CASSPLGPPAEIF
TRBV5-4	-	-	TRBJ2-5	TGTGCCAGCAGGGAGGAGGGAAAAGAGACCCAGTACTTC	CASREEGKETQYF
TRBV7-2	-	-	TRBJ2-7	TGTGCCAGCAGCTTGACAGGAGCTACCTACGAGCAGTACTTC	CASSLTGATYEQYF
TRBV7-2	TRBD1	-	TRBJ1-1	TGTGCCAGCAGGCCATTCGGACAGGGCGCTCAAGCTTTCTTT	CASRPFGQGAQAFF
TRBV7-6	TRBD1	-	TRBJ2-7	TGTGCCAGCAGCCCCGGACAGGGGGCCTACGAGCAGTACTTC	CASSPGQGAYEQYF
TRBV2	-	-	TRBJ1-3	TGTGCCAGCAGTGAGGACAGCTCTGGAAACACCATATATTTT	CASSEDSSGNTIYF
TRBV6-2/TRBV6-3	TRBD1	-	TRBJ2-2	TGTGCCAGCAGCCGTCCGGGACAGACCACCGGGGAGCTGTTTTTT	CASSRPGQTTGELFF
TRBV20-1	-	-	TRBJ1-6	TGCAGTGCTGGTGGACGGGGAAATTCACCCCTCCACTTT	CSAGGRGNSPLHF
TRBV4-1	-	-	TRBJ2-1	TGCGCCAGCAGCCAGGTGACAGTAGGGTCGCAGTTCTTC	CASSQVTVGSQFF
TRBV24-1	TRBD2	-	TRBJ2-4	TGTGCCACCAGTGATTCCGGGACTAGCGGGAGGGTGAACATTCAGTACTTC	CATSDSGTSGRVNIQYF
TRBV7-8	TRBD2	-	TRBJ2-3	TGTGCCAGCAGCCGCATACTAGCGGGATCAGATACGCAGTATTTT	CASSRILAGSDTQYF
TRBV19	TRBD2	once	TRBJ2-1	TGTGCCAGTAGTATCCTAGCGGGAGCGAGCAATGAGCAGTTCTTC	CASSILAGASNEQFF
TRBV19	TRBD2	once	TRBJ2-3	TGTGCCAGTACCCCTGCGAGCGGGGGCTTACCAGATACGCAGTATTTT	CASTPASGGLPDTQYF
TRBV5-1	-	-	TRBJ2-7	TGCGCCAGCAGCTATGGCAGGGGCTACGAGCAGTACTTC	CASSYGRGYEQYF
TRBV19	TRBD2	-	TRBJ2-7	TGTGCCAGTAGTAATGGACTAGCGGAAGCCTACGAGCAGTACTTC	CASSNGLAEAYEQYF
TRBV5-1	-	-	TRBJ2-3	TGCGCCAGCAGCTTTGCAGGGGTGGGAGATACGCAGTATTTT	CASSFAGVGDTQYF
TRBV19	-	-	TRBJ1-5	TGTGCCAGTAGTATGTATGCGGGGGGCGCCCTTAGTCAGCCCCAGCATTTT	CASSMYAGGALSQPQHF
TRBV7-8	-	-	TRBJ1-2	TGTGCCAGCAGCTTAGGGCAGAACTATGGCTACACCTTC	CASSLGQNYGYTF
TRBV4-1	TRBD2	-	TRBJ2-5	TGCGCCAGCACCTCCCAACCGGGACTAGCGTTTCAAGAGACCCAGTACTTC	CASTSQPGLAFQETQYF
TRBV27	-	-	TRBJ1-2	TGTGCCAGCCATGCGGCGGGATATGGCTACACCTTC	CASHAAGYGYTF
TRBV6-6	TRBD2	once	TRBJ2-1	TGTGCCAGCAGTTACGATTTGGCGGGGGGGGATGAGCAGTTCTTC	CASSYDLAGGDEQFF
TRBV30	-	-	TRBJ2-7	TGTGCCTGGAGTGCGGGGTCCTACGAGCAGTACTTC	CAWSAGSYEQYF
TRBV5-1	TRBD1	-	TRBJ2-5	TGCGCCAGCAGCTCGACCGGGACAGGTCAAGAGACCCAGTACTTC	CASSSTGTGQETQYF